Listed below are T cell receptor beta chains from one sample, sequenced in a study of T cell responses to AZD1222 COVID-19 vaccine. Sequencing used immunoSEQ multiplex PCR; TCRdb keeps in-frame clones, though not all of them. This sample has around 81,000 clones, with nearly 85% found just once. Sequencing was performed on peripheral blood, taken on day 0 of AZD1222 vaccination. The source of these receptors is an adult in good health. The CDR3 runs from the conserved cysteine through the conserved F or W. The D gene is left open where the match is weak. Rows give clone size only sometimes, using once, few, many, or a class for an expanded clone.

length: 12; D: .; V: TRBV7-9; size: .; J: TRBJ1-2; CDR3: CASSPLSEGYTF; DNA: TGTGCCAGCAGCCCCCTGTCGGAGGGCTACACCTTC
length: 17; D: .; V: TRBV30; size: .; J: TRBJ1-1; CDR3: CAWRPGAQDHFFTEAFF; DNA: TGTGCCTGGAGACCAGGGGCCCAGGACCACTTTTTTACTGAAGCTTTCTTT
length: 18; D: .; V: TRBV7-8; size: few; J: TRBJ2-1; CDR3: CASSLSEGPAVGYNEQFF; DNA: TGTGCCAGCAGCTTATCGGAGGGTCCCGCAGTAGGCTACAATGAGCAGTTCTTC
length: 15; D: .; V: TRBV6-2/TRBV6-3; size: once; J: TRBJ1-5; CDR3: CASSQPPRGHQPQHF; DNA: TGTGCCAGCAGTCAACCTCCCCGGGGCCATCAGCCCCAGCATTTT
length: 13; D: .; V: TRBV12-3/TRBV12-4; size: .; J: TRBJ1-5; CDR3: CASRGVQDQPQHF; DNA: TGTGCCAGCCGAGGGGTTCAGGATCAGCCCCAGCATTTT
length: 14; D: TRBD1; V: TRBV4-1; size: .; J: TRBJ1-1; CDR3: CASSFRGQGIEAFF; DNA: TGCGCCAGCAGCTTCCGCGGACAGGGAATTGAAGCTTTCTTT
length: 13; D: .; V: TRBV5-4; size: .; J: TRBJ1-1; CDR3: CASSPQLNTEAFF; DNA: TGTGCCAGCAGCCCACAACTCAACACTGAAGCTTTCTTT
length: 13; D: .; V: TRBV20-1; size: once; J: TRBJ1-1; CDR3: CSASIQGGTEAFF; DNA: TGCAGTGCTAGTATACAGGGTGGCACTGAAGCTTTCTTT
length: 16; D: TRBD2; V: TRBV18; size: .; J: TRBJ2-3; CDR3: CASSPPIRGGSDTQYF; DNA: TGTGCCAGCTCACCACCGATCCGCGGGGGGTCAGATACGCAGTATTTT
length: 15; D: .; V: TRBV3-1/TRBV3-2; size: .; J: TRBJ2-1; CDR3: CASSQESYAGNEQFF; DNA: TGTGCCAGCAGCCAAGAGTCCTACGCGGGGAATGAGCAGTTCTTC
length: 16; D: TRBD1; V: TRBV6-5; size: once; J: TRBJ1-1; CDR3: CASSYSGGTGGISAFF; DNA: TGTGCCAGCAGTTACTCAGGCGGGACAGGGGGTATATCAGCTTTCTTT
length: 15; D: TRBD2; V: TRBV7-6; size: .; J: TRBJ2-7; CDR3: CASSASGGGNYEQYF; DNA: TGTGCCAGCAGCGCTTCCGGGGGGGGAAACTACGAGCAGTACTTC
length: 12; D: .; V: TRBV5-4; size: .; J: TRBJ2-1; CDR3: CASSLAVDEQFF; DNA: TGTGCCAGCAGCTTGGCGGTCGATGAGCAGTTCTTC
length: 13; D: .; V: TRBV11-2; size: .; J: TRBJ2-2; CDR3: CASGPLPTGELFF; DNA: TGTGCCAGCGGACCCCTCCCCACCGGGGAGCTGTTTTTT
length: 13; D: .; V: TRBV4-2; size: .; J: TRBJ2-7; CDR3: CASSQDPLREQYF; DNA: TGTGCCAGCAGCCAAGATCCCCTTAGGGAGCAGTACTTC
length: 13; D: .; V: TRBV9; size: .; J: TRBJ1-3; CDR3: CASGSNSGNTIYF; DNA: TGTGCCAGCGGGAGCAACTCTGGAAACACCATATATTTT
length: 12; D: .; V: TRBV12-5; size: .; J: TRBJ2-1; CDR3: CASGLLGNEQFF; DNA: TGTGCTAGTGGTCTCCTTGGCAATGAGCAGTTCTTC
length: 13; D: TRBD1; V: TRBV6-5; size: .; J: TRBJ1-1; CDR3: CASSYDRAFEAFF; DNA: TGTGCCAGCAGTTACGACAGGGCATTTGAAGCTTTCTTT
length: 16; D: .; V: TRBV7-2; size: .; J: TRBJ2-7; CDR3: CASSLVQTKGSYEQYF; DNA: TGTGCCAGCAGCTTAGTACAGACTAAGGGGTCCTACGAGCAGTACTTC
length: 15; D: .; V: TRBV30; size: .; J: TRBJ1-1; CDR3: CAWSPNEQAQVGAFF; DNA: TGTGCCTGGAGCCCCAACGAGCAGGCGCAAGTGGGAGCTTTCTTT
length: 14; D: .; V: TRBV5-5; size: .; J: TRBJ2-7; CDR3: CASSFGTPSGEQYF; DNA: TGTGCCAGCAGCTTCGGGACTCCCTCGGGAGAGCAGTACTTC
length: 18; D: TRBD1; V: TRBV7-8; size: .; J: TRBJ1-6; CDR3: CASSLEGVRGPRNSPLHF; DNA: TGTGCCAGCAGCTTAGAGGGTGTGAGGGGGCCTCGTAATTCACCCCTCCACTTT
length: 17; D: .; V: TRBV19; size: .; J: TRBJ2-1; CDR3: CASSPQTLRTGLGEQFF; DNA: TGTGCCAGTAGCCCTCAGACCCTAAGAACTGGCCTCGGGGAGCAGTTCTTC
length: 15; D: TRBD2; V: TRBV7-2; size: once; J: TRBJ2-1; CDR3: CASSFALAVGNEQFF; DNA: TGTGCCAGCAGCTTTGCACTAGCGGTAGGCAATGAGCAGTTCTTC
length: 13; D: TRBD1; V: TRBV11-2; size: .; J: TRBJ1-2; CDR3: CASSVDRGSSYTF; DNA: TGTGCCAGCAGCGTCGACAGGGGGTCGAGCTACACCTTC
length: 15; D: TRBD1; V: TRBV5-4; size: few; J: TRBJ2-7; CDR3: CASSLEGQGEDEQYF; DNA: TGTGCCAGCAGCTTGGAGGGACAGGGCGAGGATGAGCAGTACTTC
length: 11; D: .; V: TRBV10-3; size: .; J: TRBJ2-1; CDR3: CAISVGNEQFF; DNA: TGTGCCATCAGTGTTGGGAATGAGCAGTTCTTC
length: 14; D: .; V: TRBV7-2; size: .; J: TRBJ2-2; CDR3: CAAQWKRNTGELFF; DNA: TGTGCCGCTCAGTGGAAACGGAACACCGGGGAGCTGTTTTTT
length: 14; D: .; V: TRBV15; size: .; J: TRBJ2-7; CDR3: CATSRTGTTYEQYF; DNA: TGTGCCACCAGCAGAACTGGCACGACCTACGAGCAGTACTTC
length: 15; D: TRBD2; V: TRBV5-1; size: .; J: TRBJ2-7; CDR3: CASSSTSGWSYEQYF; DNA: TGCGCCAGCAGCTCCACTAGCGGATGGTCCTACGAGCAGTACTTC
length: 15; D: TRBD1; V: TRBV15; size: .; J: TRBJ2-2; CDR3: CATSSGTGDAGELFF; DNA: TGTGCCACCAGCAGCGGGACAGGGGACGCCGGGGAGCTGTTTTTT
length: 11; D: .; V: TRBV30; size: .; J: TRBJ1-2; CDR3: CAWSRVSGYTF; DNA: TGTGCCTGGAGCAGGGTCTCTGGCTACACCTTC
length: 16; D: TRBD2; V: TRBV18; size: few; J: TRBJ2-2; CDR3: CASSRNSGANTGELFF; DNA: TGTGCCAGCTCACGAAATAGCGGGGCTAACACCGGGGAGCTGTTTTTT
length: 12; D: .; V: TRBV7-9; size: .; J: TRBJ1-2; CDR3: CASSSTWRGYTF; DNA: TGTGCCAGCAGCTCCACGTGGCGGGGCTACACCTTC
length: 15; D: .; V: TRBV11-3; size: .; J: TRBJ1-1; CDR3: CASSFPTGRGTEAFF; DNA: TGTGCCAGCAGCTTCCCCACAGGGAGGGGGACTGAAGCTTTCTTT
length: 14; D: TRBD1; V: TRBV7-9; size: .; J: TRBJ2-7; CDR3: CASSFGQGSYEQYF; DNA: TGTGCCAGCAGCTTCGGACAGGGCTCCTACGAGCAGTACTTC
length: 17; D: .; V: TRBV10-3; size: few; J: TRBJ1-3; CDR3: CAISGSRVGASGNTIYF; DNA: TGTGCCATCAGTGGGTCCCGCGTGGGGGCCTCTGGAAACACCATATATTTT
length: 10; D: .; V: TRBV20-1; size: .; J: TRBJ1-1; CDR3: CSARGLEAFF; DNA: TGCAGTGCTAGGGGGCTTGAAGCTTTCTTT
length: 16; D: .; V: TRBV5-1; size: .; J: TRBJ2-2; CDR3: CASRSLRGVGTGELFF; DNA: TGCGCCAGCAGATCTCTGCGGGGAGTAGGCACCGGGGAGCTGTTTTTT
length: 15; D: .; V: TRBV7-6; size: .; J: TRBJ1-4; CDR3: CASSLERGPGEKLFF; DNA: TGTGCCAGCAGCTTAGAGAGGGGTCCGGGAGAAAAACTGTTTTTT
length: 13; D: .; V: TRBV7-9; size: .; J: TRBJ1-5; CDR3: CASSLKSNQPQHF; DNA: TGTGCCAGCAGCTTAAAAAGCAATCAGCCCCAGCATTTT
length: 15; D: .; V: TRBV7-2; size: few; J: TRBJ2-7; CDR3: CASSLELATTYEQYF; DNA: TGTGCCAGCAGCTTAGAGCTAGCGACCACCTACGAGCAGTACTTC
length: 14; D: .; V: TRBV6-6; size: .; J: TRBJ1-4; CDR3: CASSYSWNNEKLFF; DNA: TGTGCCAGCAGTTACTCATGGAATAATGAAAAACTGTTTTTT
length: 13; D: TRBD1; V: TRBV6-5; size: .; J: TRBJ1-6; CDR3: CASSDRGNSPLHF; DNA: TGTGCCAGCTCGGACAGGGGAAATTCACCCCTCCACTTT
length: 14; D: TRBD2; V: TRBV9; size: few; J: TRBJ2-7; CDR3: CASWGTSGGHEQYF; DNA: TGTGCCAGCTGGGGGACTAGCGGGGGACACGAGCAGTACTTC
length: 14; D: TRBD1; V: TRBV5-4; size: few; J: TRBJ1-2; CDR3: CASSPGQGMGGYTF; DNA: TGTGCCAGCTCTCCGGGACAGGGGATGGGTGGCTACACCTTC
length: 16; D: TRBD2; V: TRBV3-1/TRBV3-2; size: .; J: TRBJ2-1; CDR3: CASSQDRLAGAGEQFF; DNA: TGTGCCAGCAGCCAAGATCGGCTAGCGGGAGCTGGTGAGCAGTTCTTC
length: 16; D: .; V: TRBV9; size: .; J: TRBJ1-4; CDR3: CASSVEERVGREKLFF; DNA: TGTGCCAGCAGCGTAGAGGAGAGGGTTGGACGGGAAAAACTGTTTTTT
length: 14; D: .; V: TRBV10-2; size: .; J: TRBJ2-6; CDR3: CASRHSSGANVLTF; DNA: TGCGCCAGCAGGCACAGCTCTGGGGCCAACGTCCTGACTTTC
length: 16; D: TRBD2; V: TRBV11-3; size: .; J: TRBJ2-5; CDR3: CASSLGSGRAQETQYF; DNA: TGTGCCAGCAGCTTAGGAAGCGGGAGGGCCCAAGAGACCCAGTACTTC
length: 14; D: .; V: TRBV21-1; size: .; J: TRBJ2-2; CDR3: CASSKNGDTGELFF; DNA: TGTGCCAGCAGCAAAAATGGCGACACCGGGGAGCTGTTTTTT
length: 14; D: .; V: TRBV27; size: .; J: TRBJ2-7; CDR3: CASSTIGSGDEQYF; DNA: TGTGCCAGCAGTACCATCGGGAGTGGGGACGAGCAGTACTTC
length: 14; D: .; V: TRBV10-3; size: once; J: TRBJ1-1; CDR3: CAISDDARGYEAFF; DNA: TGTGCCATCAGTGATGACGCCCGGGGCTATGAAGCTTTCTTT